The 19 T cell receptor beta chains below all came from one sample that was sequenced in a study of a mutant IDH1 vaccine in newly diagnosed glioma. Sequenced by immunoSEQ multiplex PCR; TCRdb stores in-frame clones only, minus some. The data contain 9,500 to 12,000 clones, approximately 85% of them singletons. Specified time point: week 47, end of study. Doses comprised 300 ug of mutant IDH1 20-mer peptide each, plus topical imiquimod. These TCRs' antigens remain unknown. The sequences come from PBMCs, collected from a glioma patient whose treatment included an IDH1 peptide vaccine. The receptors were gathered from a young man with glioma.

The CDR3 protein is CASARLAGVFTYNEQFF. Here the CDR3 DNA reads TGCGCCAGCGCCCGACTAGCGGGAGTTTTCACCTACAATGAGCAGTTCTTC. V usage is TRBV5-1 and J usage is TRBJ2-1; 12 bases match TRBD2. Looked up from germline, CDR1 is SGHRS and CDR2 is YFSETQ. This CDR3 has 17 residues. V was clipped by 7 bases and J by 2 bases; unmatched bases: 10. Variable domain in full (rest from reference TRBV5-1 and TRBJ2-1): KAGVTQTPRYLIKTRGQQVTLSCSPISGHRSVSWYQQTPGQGLQFLFEYFSETQRNKGNFPGRFSGRQFSNSRSEMNVSTLELGDSALYLCASARLAGVFTYNEQFFGPGTRLTVL.

The chain combines TRBV7-9 with TRBJ1-4; no firm D call. This CDR3 spans 13 amino acids. Trimming pared 5 bases from V and 6 bases from J, leaving 10 bases between. Germline V gene lookup returns CDR1 SEHNR and CDR2 FQNEAQ (reference sequence). Here the CDR3 reads CASSPRGDEKLFF. DNA of the CDR3: TGTGCCAGCAGCCCCCGGGGAGATGAAAAACTGTTTTTT.

The CDR3 sequence is CASSYSIRGCGYGYTF. As DNA, the CDR3 is TGTGCCAGCAGTTACTCCATCAGGGGGTGCGGCTATGGCTACACCTTC. The rearrangement links TRBV6-5 to TRBJ1-2; TRBD1 matches 7 bases. The CDR3 covers 16 residues. CDR1 is MNHEY and CDR2 is SVGAGI in the germline V gene. V trimming: 0 bases; J trimming: 4 bases; junction bases outside the gene matches: 8.

This clone showed up just once. The chain has TRBV28 and TRBJ2-5, with TRBD1 matching over 7 bases. V trimming: 4 bases; J trimming: 5 bases; junction bases outside the gene matches: 7. This CDR3 is 14 amino acids long. Germline V gene lookup returns CDR1 MDHEN and CDR2 SYDVKM. Written as DNA, the CDR3 is TGTGCCAGCAGTTCCCAGGGGGTGTCGGAGACCCAGTACTTC. Amino acids: CASSSQGVSETQYF.

The chain has TRBV15 and TRBJ1-2; D may be TRBD1 (5 bases). CDR3 length: 15 amino acids. Trimming left V 0 bases short and J 8 bases short, with 16 bases between. Germline assignment: CDR1 LNHNV and CDR2 YYDKDF (reference sequence). The CDR3 sequence is CATSRESGIRVGYTF. DNA of the CDR3: TGTGCCACCAGCAGAGAATCAGGGATACGAGTAGGCTACACCTTC.

The table lists this clone with a count of one. CDR3 sequence reads: CASSQDQSSATYEQYF. The CDR3 DNA is TGCGCCAGCAGCCAAGATCAGAGTAGCGCAACCTACGAGCAGTACTTC. The chain links TRBV4-1 to TRBJ2-7, with D tentatively TRBD2 (5 bases). The CDR3 runs to 16 residues. V lost 0 bases and J 2 bases, leaving 14 bases between the germline ends. Germline-derived CDR1 and CDR2 are MGHRA and YSYEKL.

This clone has only a few counts. The rearrangement uses TRBV7-9 and TRBJ1-1; 8 positions match TRBD1. The germline V gene has CDR1 SEHNR and CDR2 FQNEAQ (reference sequence). CDR3 length: 16 residues. V was pared by 4 bases and J by 0 bases, with 7 bases of the junction left unmatched. In DNA, the CDR3 is TGTGCCAGCAGCTGGGGACAGGAACCTTTGAACACTGAAGCTTTCTTT. Encoded protein: CASSWGQEPLNTEAFF.

The gene calls are TRBV19 and TRBJ2-2; 10 bases match TRBD2. In germline, CDR1 is LNHDA, CDR2 SQIVND (reference sequence). Germline trimming cut 3 bases from V and 4 bases from J; bases unmatched to any gene: 11. This CDR3 has 18 residues. The CDR3 region is CASSIGLAGAPPTGELFF. CDR3 nucleotide sequence: TGTGCCAGTAGTATTGGGCTAGCGGGAGCCCCACCCACCGGGGAGCTGTTTTTT.

As concerns this clone: Other DNA sequences in the sample encode the same CDR3. In DNA form, the CDR3 reads TGTGCCAGCAGTGAGGGGGATTCCTACGAGCAGTACTTC. Translation: CASSEGDSYEQYF. The chain combines TRBV6-1 with TRBJ2-7; D might be TRBD1 or TRBD2, each matching 5 bases. The V end was cut by 3 bases, the J end by 1 base, with 7 bases between. The germline CDR1 and CDR2 sequences are MNHNS and SASEGT. The CDR3 loop spans 13 amino acids.

The rearrangement joins TRBV6-5 to TRBJ1-2; TRBD1 agrees at 10 bases. Germline V gives CDR1 MNHEY, CDR2 SVGAGI. J was trimmed by 6 bases and V by 1 base; bases with no gene match: 2. This CDR3 comprises 14 residues. DNA of the CDR3: TGTGCCAGCAGTTACTTGGGGACAGGGGATGGCTACACCTTC. Translation: CASSYLGTGDGYTF.

In this sample, this clone turned up a few times. The chain links TRBV7-2 to TRBJ1-1; D unresolved. Per germline, CDR1 SGHTA and CDR2 FQGNSA. This CDR3 is built from 15 residues. Trimming pared 1 base from V and 1 base from J, leaving 10 bases between. The DNA of the CDR3 is TGTGCCAGCAGCTTAGAACAATTTACGAACACTGAAGCTTTCTTT. Its translation is CASSLEQFTNTEAFF.

The V call is TRBV27, the J call TRBJ1-5; no reliable D call. CDR1 and CDR2 from the germline V gene are MNHEY and SMNVEV (reference sequence). This CDR3 has 15 residues. V was pared by 4 bases and J by 0 bases, with 10 bases between. CDR3 sequence: CASSSYSYSNQPQHF. CDR3 sequence (DNA): TGTGCCAGCAGTTCATACAGTTATAGCAATCAGCCCCAGCATTTT.

V and J are TRBV5-1 and TRBJ2-5, with D possibly being TRBD1 or TRBD2 (6 bases each). Trimming shortened V by 5 bases and J by 5 bases, and 19 bases separated the two germline ends. CDR3 length: 15 residues. CDR1 is SGHRS and CDR2 is YFSETQ in the germline V gene. As DNA, the CDR3 is TGCGCCAGCAGGCGGGACGGTTCCCAGGGGGAGACCCAGTACTTC. Translation: CASRRDGSQGETQYF.

This chain uses TRBV4-1 with TRBJ2-2; possible D gene TRBD2, 6 bases. V lost 0 bases, J lost 3 bases, and 23 bases lay in between. CDR3 length: 20 amino acids. Germline assignment: CDR1 MGHRA and CDR2 YSYEKL. In DNA, the CDR3 is TGCGCCAGCAGCCAAGATCCCCTCCGGATCGTGGGACTGTACACCGGGGAGCTGTTTTTT. Translated, it gives CASSQDPLRIVGLYTGELFF.

The gene calls are TRBV6-1 and TRBJ2-2; D may be TRBD1 (6 bases). CDR1 MNHNS and CDR2 SASEGT come from the germline V gene. This CDR3 is 14 amino acids long. Trimming shortened V by 8 bases and J by 3 bases, and 13 bases separated the two germline ends. CDR3 coding DNA: TGTGCCAGCCACCGGGACACCCACACCGGGGAGCTGTTTTTT. Translating gives CASHRDTHTGELFF.

This clone was seen a handful of times. This chain links TRBV2 with TRBJ1-1; D not resolved. Trimming left V 7 bases short and J 2 bases short, with 5 bases between. Germline V CDR1 and CDR2: SNHLY, FYNNEI. The CDR3 is 11 amino acids. The CDR3 coding sequence is TGTGCCAGCACCTATAACACTGAAGCTTTCTTT. Translated, it gives CASTYNTEAFF.

This clone appeared a single time. The chain joins TRBV5-1 to TRBJ2-2, with TRBD1 matching 10 bases. Germline V gene data show CDR1 as SGHRS and CDR2 as YFSETQ. This CDR3 region has 16 residues. The V segment lost 4 bases and the J segment 4 bases; nucleotides outside the gene matches: 7. The CDR3 region has the DNA TGCGCCAGCAGCGAGGGACAGGGGTTGGCCACCGGGGAGCTGTTTTTT. It is translated as CASSEGQGLATGELFF.

V is TRBV7-2 and J is TRBJ2-2; D is possibly TRBD1 (6 bases). Between the trimmed V and J ends, which lost 5 bases and 6 bases, there was a span of 22 bases. The V gene's germline CDR1 is SGHTA and CDR2 FQGNSA. The CDR3 is 17 amino acids. CDR3 DNA: TGTGCCAGCAGCCCTAGGATCCGCCTCCAGGGGTCCGGGGAGCTGTTTTTT. Its translation: CASSPRIRLQGSGELFF.

In this sample, this clone turned up a few times. The V gene is TRBV10-3, the J gene TRBJ1-2; D ambiguous. Per the germline V gene, CDR1 is ENHRY and CDR2 is SYGVKD. Deletions cut 4 bases from V and 7 bases from J, with 19 bases between. The CDR3 spans 15 residues. The DNA for the CDR3 is TGTGCCATCAGTGTGGGGTTGGAGGGAACGAGTGGCTACACCTTC. Its translation is CAISVGLEGTSGYTF.